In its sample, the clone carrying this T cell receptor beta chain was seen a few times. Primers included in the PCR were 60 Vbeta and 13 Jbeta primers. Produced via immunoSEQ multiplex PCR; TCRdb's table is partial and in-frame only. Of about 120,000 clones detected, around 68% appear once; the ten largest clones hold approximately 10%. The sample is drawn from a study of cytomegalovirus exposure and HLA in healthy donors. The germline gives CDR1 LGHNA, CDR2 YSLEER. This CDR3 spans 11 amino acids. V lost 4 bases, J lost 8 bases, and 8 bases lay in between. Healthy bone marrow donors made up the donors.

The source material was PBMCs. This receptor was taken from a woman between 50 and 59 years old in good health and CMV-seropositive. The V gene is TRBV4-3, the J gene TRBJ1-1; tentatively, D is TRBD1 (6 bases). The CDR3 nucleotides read TGCGCCAGCAGCCGTACAGGGGAAGCTTTCTTT. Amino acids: CASSRTGEAFF.